This is a list of T cell receptor beta chains from one sample in a study of blood T cell repertoires in COVID-19. TCRdb's table, derived via immunoSEQ multiplex PCR, lists solely in-frame clones and lacks some. The table lists about 250,000 clones, just over 85% of them singletons. The sample consisted of PBMCs or T cells enriched from blood (not recorded which). All receptors come from a man between 35 and 55 years old who had recovered from COVID-19. Each CDR3 is given with its conserved first and last residue. Each record gives: D gene, clone size, V gene, CDR3 protein. The D gene is left open where the match is weak. Clone size, where shown, is once, few, many, or a class for clones that have expanded.

>.|once|TRBV7-2
CASSSDSPYEQYF
>.|.|TRBV10-3
CAISKTGTEAFF
>TRBD1|.|TRBV29-1
CSVEARDRADTQYF
>.|.|TRBV6-5
CASSPGAYSNQPQHF
>.|.|TRBV24-1
CATSDSREALSGETQYF
>TRBD1|.|TRBV12-3/TRBV12-4
CASSFPDRARYF
>.|few|TRBV7-2
CASSLDSSYNSPLHF
>TRBD1|.|TRBV5-8
CASSWTGGSSSGNTIYF
>TRBD1|.|TRBV2
CASSLLGQGASSATNEKLFF
>TRBD1|many|TRBV28
CASSLGQVGGETQYF
>TRBD2|.|TRBV4-3
CASTSGTSGADTQYF
>TRBD2|.|TRBV4-3
CASSPLVAGGRLDTGELFF
>.|.|TRBV5-1
CASSLGHNNSPLHF
>TRBD2|once|TRBV9
CASRYEAGGTDTQYF
>.|.|TRBV4-1
CASSQEGNSYEQYF
>TRBD1|.|TRBV6-5
CASIRRDRDPYGYTF
>.|once|TRBV12-3/TRBV12-4
CASSFQNEKLFF
>.|.|TRBV30
CACTAGVEAFF
>TRBD1|.|TRBV23-1
CATQSSKTRQGLETQYF
>.|many|TRBV2
CASTLSAGQRAQHF
>.|.|TRBV28
CASIVGGGTEAFF
>TRBD2|.|TRBV6-5
CASGRLAGASEQFF
>.|.|TRBV6-1
CASSESGGNQPQHF
>.|once|TRBV7-3
CASSAIPQETQYF
>TRBD2|.|TRBV2
CASSEIPPGLAGGADTQYF
>TRBD1|.|TRBV9
CASSPRAGGSQPQHF
>.|.|TRBV15
CATRRGIGETQYF
>TRBD2|.|TRBV6-6
CASRAGVEEQYF
>TRBD1|.|TRBV10-1
CASSNRDRGSNEQFF
>.|.|TRBV7-9
CASSLPTEAYEQYF
>.|few|TRBV7-2
CASSLLAVLGETQYF
>.|.|TRBV3-1/TRBV3-2
CASSQGRQTNQPQHF
>.|.|TRBV5-4
CASSHISDIGETQYF
>TRBD1|.|TRBV2
CASTTGGKQPQHF
>.|.|TRBV5-1
CASGSGGTDTQYF
>.|.|TRBV12-3/TRBV12-4
CASTLGASGELFF
>.|once|TRBV5-1
CASSLGVAETQYF
>.|.|TRBV15
CATSRPGLRGYEQYF
>TRBD1|.|TRBV19
CASSIRGRMGDTQYF
>.|.|TRBV28
CASSSPGGGSNQPQHF
>.|few|TRBV9
CASSVVTENYGYTF
>.|.|TRBV3-1/TRBV3-2
CASSQLALSSYEQYF
>TRBD2|.|TRBV5-4
CASSFVPSGGVTRQYF
>.|.|TRBV19
CASSISGASTEAFF
>TRBD1|.|TRBV4-3
CASSQTTGASSYGYTF
>.|.|TRBV7-8
CASRKTGYLEKLFF
>TRBD1|.|TRBV5-4
CASSGAPQGAPGEQFF
>.|.|TRBV9
CASSSPPGGNGYTF
>.|once|TRBV6-4
CASTFPGDSNQPQHF
>.|.|TRBV9
CASSFAGTLQFF
>.|.|TRBV11-3
CASSEQGAGSPLHF
>TRBD1|.|TRBV28
CASSPLGTGENEQYF
>TRBD2|.|TRBV27
CASSLTLAGGNEQFF
>.|few|TRBV4-2
CASSQEGRANTF
>.|.|TRBV12-3/TRBV12-4
CASRQQGRTEAFF
>.|.|TRBV27
CASSFGPGVQETQYF
>.|.|TRBV21-1
CASSQRGAGDSVNTEAFF
>.|.|TRBV6-5
CASSYSNPEDTEAFF
>TRBD1|.|TRBV6-5
CASSTPTGGLQPQHF
>.|once|TRBV6-5
CASSYSGQGLYGYTF